The T cell receptor (beta chain) under discussion was sequenced for a study of regulatory T cells in long-lasting Graves disease. The study, taken as a whole, reports: Persistent disease was associated with favored TRBV28 usage and with favored use of TRBJ1-2 and TRBJ2-5.

Time point given: persistent/refractory GD, antithyroid drugs over 5 years with positive TRAb. Preparation of the TCR library used RNA extracted from PBMCs. To make TCR beta libraries, researchers used iRepertoire HTBI primers and Arm-PCR of CDR3 regions. TCRdb ran MiXCR on the multiplex PCR reads and lists one entry per CDR3 protein. The sample has some 370,000 distinct CDR3 sequences; 23% are singletons. The germline V and J ends were trimmed by 8 bases and 3 bases, with 4 bases remaining between them. Germline CDR1 reads DFQATT; CDR2 reads SNEGSKA (reference sequence). The CDR3 length is 9 residues. At least ten counts were recorded for this clonotype. Antigen specificity is unknown.

Sequenced material: peripheral blood mononuclear cells (PBMCs), taken when the disease was refractory, from a patient treated with antithyroid drugs. V usage is TRBV20-1 and J usage is TRBJ1-2, with D unresolved. This TCR was recovered from a woman in her thirties or forties with Graves disease. Here the CDR3 reads CSPHYGYTF. DNA for the CDR3: TGCAGTCCTCACTATGGCTACACCTTC.